Sequencing of this T cell receptor (beta chain) was carried out in a study of control samples from healthy donors and cancer patients. Only in-frame clones appear in the TCRdb table, and some are missing; sequencing was by immunoSEQ multiplex PCR. Here the sample spans approximately 89,000 clones, 86% being singletons. This clone was seen only once. The sequenced sample consisted of blood. This sequence originates from a young man in good health.

The CDR3 nucleotides read TGTGCCAGCAGCTTCCAGCGGGAAAATGAGCAGTTCTTC. It specifies CASSFQRENEQFF. The chain joins TRBV7-3 to TRBJ2-1, with TRBD2 matching 7 bases. The germline gives CDR1 SGHTA, CDR2 FQGTGA. This CDR3 region has 13 residues. Trimming at V came to 3 bases and at J to 7 bases, leaving 3 bases not matched to a gene.